The clone carrying this T cell receptor (beta chain) came up once. The assay was immunoSEQ multiplex PCR, and TCRdb's table has in-frame clones only and misses some. This table holds over 150,000 clones, nearly 96% found once. This sample is part of a study of control samples from healthy donors and cancer patients. This CDR3 spans 15 amino acids. V was pared by 6 bases and J by 5 bases, with 10 bases of the junction left unmatched. CDR1 MDHEN and CDR2 SYDVKM come from the germline V gene. Sequencing was done on a sample of blood. This chain links TRBV28 with TRBJ2-5, with 9 nucleotides matching TRBD1. This receptor was identified in a woman aged 25 to 39 in good health. The CDR3 sequence: CASSPSGQGSETQYF. The CDR3 DNA reads as TGTGCCAGCAGCCCCTCAGGACAGGGGTCGGAGACCCAGTACTTC.